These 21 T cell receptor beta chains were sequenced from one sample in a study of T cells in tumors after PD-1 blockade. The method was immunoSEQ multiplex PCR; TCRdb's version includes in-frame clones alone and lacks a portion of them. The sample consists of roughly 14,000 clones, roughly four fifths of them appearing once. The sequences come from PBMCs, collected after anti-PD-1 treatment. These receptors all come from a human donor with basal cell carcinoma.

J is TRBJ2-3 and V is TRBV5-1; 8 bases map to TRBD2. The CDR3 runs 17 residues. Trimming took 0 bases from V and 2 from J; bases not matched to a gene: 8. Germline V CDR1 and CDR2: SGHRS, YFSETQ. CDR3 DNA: TGCGCCAGCAGCTTGGAGGTAGCGGGGCTTCACACAGATACGCAGTATTTT. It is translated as CASSLEVAGLHTDTQYF.

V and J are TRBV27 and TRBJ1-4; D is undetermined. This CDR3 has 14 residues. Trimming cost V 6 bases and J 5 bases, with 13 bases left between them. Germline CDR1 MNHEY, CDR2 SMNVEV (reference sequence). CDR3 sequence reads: CASSQEPRNEKLFF. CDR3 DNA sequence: TGTGCCAGCAGCCAAGAACCGCGGAATGAAAAACTGTTTTTT.

This CDR3 reads CTAIWRGRTGELFF. The CDR3 coding sequence is TGCACCGCCATCTGGCGGGGGAGGACCGGGGAGCTGTTTTTT. The chain links TRBV1 to TRBJ2-2; the table assigns TRBD2, which was not confirmed against the DNA. TRBV1 constitutes a pseudogene. This CDR3 has 14 amino acids.

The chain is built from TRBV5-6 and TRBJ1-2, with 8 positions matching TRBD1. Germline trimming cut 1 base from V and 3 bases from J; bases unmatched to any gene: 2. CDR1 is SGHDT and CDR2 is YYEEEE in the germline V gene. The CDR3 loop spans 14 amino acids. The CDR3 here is CASSLQGAYYGYTF. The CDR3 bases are TGTGCCAGCAGCTTGCAGGGGGCGTACTATGGCTACACCTTC.

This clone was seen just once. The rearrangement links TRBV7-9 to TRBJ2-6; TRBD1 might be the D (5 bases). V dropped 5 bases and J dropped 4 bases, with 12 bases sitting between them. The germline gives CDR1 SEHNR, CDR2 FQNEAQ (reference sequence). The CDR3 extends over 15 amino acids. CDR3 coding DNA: TGTGCCAGCAGCCTGGGGCCCGGAGGGGCCAACGTCCTGACTTTC. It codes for CASSLGPGGANVLTF.

CDR3 protein: CASSRPGLAARQETQYF. CDR3 coding DNA: TGTGCCAGCTCACGTCCGGGACTAGCGGCCAGACAGGAGACCCAGTACTTC. The chain joins TRBV18 to TRBJ2-5, with TRBD2 matching 11 bases. J lost 5 bases, V lost 4 bases, and 12 bases had no gene match. The germline gives CDR1 KGHSH, CDR2 LQKENI. This CDR3 has 17 amino acids.

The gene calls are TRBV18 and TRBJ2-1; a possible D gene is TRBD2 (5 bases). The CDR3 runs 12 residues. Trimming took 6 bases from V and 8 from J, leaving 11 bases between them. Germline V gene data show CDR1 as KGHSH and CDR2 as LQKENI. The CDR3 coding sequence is TGTGCCAGCTCCAACCAGAGGGATGAGCAGTTCTTC. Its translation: CASSNQRDEQFF. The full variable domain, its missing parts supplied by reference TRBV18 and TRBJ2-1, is NAGVMQNPRHLVRRRGQEARLRCSPMKGHSHVYWYRQLPEEGLKFMVYLQKENIIDESGMPKERFSAEFPKEGPSILRIQQVVRGDSAAYFCASSNQRDEQFFGPGTRLTVL.

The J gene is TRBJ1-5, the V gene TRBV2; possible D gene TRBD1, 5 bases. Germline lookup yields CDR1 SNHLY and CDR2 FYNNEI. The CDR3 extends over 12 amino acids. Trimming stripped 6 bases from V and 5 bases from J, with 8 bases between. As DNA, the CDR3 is TGTGCCAGCAGCGACAGCGATCAGCCCCAGCATTTT. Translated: CASSDSDQPQHF.

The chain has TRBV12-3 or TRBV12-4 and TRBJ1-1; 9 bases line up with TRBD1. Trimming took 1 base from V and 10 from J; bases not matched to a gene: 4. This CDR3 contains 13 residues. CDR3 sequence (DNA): TGTGCCAGCAGTTTAGGGACAGGGGAGGCAGCTTTCTTT. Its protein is CASSLGTGEAAFF.

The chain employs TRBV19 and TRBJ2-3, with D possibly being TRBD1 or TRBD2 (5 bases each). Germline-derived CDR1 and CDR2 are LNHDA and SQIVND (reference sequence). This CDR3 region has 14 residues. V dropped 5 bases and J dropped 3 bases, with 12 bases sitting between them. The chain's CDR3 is CASSRGAGTDTQYF. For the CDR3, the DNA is TGTGCCAGTAGTCGGGGCGCCGGGACAGATACGCAGTATTTT.

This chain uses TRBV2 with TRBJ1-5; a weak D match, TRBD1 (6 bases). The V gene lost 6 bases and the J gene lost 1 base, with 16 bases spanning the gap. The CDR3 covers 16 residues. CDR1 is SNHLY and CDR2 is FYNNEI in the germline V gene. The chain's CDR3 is CASSGGGGRSNQPQHF. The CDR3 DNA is TGTGCCAGCAGCGGGGGGGGCGGAAGAAGCAATCAGCCCCAGCATTTT.

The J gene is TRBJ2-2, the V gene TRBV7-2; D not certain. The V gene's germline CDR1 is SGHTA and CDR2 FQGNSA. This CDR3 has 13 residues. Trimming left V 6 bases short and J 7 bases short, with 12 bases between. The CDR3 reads CASSPYASGELFF. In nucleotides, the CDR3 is TGTGCCAGCAGTCCCTATGCCAGCGGGGAGCTGTTTTTT.

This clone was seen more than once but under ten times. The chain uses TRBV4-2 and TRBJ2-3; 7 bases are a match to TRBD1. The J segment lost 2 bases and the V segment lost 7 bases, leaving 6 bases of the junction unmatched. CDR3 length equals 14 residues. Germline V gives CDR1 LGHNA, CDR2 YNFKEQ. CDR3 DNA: TGTGCCAGCACGTGGACAGGAGCCACAGATACGCAGTATTTT. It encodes CASTWTGATDTQYF.

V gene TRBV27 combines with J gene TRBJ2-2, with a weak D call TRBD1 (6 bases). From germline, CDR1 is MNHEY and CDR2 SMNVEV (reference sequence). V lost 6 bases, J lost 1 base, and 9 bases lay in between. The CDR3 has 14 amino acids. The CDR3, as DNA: TGTGCCAGCAGCGGGACACTGAACACCGGGGAGCTGTTTTTT. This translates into CASSGTLNTGELFF.

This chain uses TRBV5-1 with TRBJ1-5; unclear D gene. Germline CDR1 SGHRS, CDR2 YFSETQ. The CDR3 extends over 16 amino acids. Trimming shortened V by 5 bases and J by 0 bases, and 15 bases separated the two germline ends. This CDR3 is CASRHDRETSNQPQHF. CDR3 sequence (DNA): TGCGCCAGCAGACACGATCGGGAAACTAGCAATCAGCCCCAGCATTTT.

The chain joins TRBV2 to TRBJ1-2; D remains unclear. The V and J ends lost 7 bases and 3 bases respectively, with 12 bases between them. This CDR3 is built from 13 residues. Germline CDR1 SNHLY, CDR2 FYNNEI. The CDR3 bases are TGTGCCAGCAAGGCGGTGGCGTACTATGGCTACACCTTC. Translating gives CASKAVAYYGYTF.

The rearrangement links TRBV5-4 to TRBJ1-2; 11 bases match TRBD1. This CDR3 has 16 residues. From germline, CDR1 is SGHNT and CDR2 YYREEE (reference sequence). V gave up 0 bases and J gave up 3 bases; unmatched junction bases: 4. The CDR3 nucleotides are TGTGCCAGCAGCTTGGGGACAGGGGGCGCCTACTATGGCTACACCTTC. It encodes CASSLGTGGAYYGYTF.

For the CDR3, the DNA is TGCGCCAGCAGCTTGGACCCCTGCCCCCCCCTTTGCTACGAGCAGTACTTC. It translates to CASSLDPCPPLCYEQYF. The V and J genes are TRBV5-1 and TRBJ2-7; the D is unclear. Germline V CDR1 and CDR2: SGHRS, YFSETQ. V dropped 0 bases and J dropped 3 bases, with 19 bases sitting between them. This CDR3 is 17 amino acids long.

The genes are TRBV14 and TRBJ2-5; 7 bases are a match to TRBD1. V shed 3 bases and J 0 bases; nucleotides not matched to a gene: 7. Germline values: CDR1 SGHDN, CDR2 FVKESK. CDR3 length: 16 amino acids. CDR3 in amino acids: CASSQAGTANQETQYF. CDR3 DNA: TGTGCCAGCAGCCAGGCCGGGACAGCCAACCAAGAGACCCAGTACTTC.

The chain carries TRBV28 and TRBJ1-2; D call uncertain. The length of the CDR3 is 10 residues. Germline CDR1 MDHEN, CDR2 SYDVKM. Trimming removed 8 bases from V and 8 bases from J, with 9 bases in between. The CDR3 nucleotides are TGTGCCAGCCAAGGGAGGGGCTACACCTTC. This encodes CASQGRGYTF.

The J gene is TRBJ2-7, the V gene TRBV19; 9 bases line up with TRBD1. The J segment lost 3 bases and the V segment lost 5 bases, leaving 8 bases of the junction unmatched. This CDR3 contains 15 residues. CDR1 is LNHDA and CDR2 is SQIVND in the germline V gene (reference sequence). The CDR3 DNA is TGTGCCAGTAGTCGGGGACAGGGAGGGATCTACGAGCAGTACTTC. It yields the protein CASSRGQGGIYEQYF.